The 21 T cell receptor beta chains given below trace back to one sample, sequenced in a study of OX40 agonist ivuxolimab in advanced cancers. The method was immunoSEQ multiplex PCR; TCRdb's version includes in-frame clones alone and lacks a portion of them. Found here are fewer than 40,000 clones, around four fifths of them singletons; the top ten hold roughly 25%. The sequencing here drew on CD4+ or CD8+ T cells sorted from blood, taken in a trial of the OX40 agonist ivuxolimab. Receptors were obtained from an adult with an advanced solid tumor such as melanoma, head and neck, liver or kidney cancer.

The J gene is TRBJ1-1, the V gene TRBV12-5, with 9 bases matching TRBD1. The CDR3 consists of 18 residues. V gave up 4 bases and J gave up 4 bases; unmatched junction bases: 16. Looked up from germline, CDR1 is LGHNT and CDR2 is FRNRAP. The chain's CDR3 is CASGSNLYRGQGSTEAFF. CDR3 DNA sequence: TGTGCTAGTGGTTCGAACCTCTACAGGGGGCAGGGGAGCACTGAAGCTTTCTTT.

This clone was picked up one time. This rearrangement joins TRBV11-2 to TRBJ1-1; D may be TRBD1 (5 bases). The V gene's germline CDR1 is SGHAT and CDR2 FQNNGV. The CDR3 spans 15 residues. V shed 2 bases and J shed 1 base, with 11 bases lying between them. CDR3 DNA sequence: TGTGCCAGCAGCTTACGGGGACCGTGGAACACTGAAGCTTTCTTT. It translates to CASSLRGPWNTEAFF.

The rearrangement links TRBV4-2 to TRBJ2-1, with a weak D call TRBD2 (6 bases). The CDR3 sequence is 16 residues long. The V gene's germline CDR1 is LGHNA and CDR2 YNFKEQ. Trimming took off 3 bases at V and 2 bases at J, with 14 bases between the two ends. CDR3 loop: CASSQGGPNTYNEQFF. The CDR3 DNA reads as TGTGCCAGCAGCCAGGGGGGACCAAACACCTACAATGAGCAGTTCTTC.

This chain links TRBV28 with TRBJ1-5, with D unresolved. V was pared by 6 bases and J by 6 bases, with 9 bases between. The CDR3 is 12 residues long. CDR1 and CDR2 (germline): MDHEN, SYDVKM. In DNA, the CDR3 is TGTGCCAGCAGCTATGAATTTCAGCCCCAGCATTTT. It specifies CASSYEFQPQHF.

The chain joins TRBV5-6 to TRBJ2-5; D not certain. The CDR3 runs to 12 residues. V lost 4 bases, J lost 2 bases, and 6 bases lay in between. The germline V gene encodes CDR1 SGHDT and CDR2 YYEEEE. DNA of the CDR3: TGTGCCAGCAGCCCAAATCAAGAGACCCAGTACTTC. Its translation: CASSPNQETQYF.

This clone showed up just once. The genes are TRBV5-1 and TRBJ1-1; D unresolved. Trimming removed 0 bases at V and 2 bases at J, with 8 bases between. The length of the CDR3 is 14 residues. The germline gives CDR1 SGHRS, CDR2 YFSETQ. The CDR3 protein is CASSLETINTEAFF. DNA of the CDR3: TGCGCCAGCAGCTTGGAGACGATCAACACTGAAGCTTTCTTT.

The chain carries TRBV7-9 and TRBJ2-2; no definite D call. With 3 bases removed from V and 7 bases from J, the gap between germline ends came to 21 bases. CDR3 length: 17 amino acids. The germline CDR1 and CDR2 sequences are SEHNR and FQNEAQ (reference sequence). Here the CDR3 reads CASSFEPGPKGGGELFF. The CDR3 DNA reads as TGTGCCAGCAGCTTTGAGCCAGGTCCCAAGGGTGGCGGGGAGCTGTTTTTT. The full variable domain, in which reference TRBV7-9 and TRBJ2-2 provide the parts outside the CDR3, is DTGVSQNPRHKITKRGQNVTFRCDPISEHNRLYWYRQTLGQGPEFLTYFQNEAQLEKSRLLSDRFSAERPKGSFSTLEIQRTEQGDSAMYLCASSFEPGPKGGGELFFGEGSRLTVL.

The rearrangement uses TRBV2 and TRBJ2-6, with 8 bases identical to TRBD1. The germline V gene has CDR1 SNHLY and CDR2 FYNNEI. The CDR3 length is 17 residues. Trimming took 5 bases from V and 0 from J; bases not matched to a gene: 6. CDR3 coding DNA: TGTGCCAGCAGTAAGGACAGGGCCAGCTCTGGGGCCAACGTCCTGACTTTC. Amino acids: CASSKDRASSGANVLTF.

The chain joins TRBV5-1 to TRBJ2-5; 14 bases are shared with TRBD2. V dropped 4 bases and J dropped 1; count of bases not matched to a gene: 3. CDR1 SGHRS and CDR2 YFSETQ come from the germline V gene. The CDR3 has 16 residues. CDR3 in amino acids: CASSLGLAGGQETQYF. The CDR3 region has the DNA TGCGCCAGCAGCCTCGGACTAGCGGGGGGCCAAGAGACCCAGTACTTC.

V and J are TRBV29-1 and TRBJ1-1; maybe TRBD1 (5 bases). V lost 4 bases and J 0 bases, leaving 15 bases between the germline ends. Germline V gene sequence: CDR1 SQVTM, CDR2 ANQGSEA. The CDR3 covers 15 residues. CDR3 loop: CSVGTRDLMNTEAFF. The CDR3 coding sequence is TGCAGCGTTGGGACAAGAGACCTTATGAACACTGAAGCTTTCTTT.

The CDR3: CASSQDGRGFWAGELFF. The CDR3 DNA reads TGCGCCAGCAGCCAAGATGGGCGGGGATTTTGGGCCGGGGAGCTGTTTTTT. V is TRBV4-1 and J is TRBJ2-2, with a tentative D call TRBD2 (6 bases). Germline V CDR1 and CDR2: MGHRA, YSYEKL. V was trimmed by 0 bases and J by 6 bases, leaving 17 bases between them. The CDR3 sequence is 17 residues long.

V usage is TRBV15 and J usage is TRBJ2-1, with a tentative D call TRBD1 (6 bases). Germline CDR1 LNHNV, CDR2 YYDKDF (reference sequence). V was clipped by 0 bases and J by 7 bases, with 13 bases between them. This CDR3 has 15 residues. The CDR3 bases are TGTGCCACCAGCAGAGACACAGGGCCTACTAATGAGCAGTTCTTC. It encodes CATSRDTGPTNEQFF.

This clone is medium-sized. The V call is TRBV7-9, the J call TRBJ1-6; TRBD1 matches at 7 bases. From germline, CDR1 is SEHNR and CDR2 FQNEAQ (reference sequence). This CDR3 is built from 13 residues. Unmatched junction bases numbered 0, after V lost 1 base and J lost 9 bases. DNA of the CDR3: TGTGCCAGCAGCTTAGGACAGGGTTCACCCCTCCACTTT. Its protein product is CASSLGQGSPLHF.

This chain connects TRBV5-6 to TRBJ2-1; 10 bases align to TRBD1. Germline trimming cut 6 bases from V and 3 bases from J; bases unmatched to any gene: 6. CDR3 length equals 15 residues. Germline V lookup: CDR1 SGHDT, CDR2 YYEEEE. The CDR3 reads CASKSGTGVYNEQFF. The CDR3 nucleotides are TGTGCCAGCAAGTCCGGGACAGGGGTCTACAATGAGCAGTTCTTC.

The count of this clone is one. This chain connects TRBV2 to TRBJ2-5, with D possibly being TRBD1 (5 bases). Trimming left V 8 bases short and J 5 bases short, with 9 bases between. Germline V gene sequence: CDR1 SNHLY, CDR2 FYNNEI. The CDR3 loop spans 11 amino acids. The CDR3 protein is CASGAVETQYF. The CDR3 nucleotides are TGTGCCAGCGGGGCGGTTGAGACCCAGTACTTC.

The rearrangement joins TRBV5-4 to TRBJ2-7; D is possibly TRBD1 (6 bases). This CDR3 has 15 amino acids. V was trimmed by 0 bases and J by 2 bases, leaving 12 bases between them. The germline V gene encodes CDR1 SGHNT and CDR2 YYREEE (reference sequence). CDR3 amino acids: CASSLGQGLTYEQYF. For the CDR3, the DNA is TGTGCCAGCAGCTTGGGGCAGGGGCTAACCTACGAGCAGTACTTC.

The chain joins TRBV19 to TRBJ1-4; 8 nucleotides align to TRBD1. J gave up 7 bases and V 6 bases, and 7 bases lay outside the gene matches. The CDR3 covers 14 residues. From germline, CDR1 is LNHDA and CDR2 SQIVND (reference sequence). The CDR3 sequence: CASRKDRGGEKLFF. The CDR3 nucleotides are TGTGCCAGTAGGAAAGACAGGGGTGGTGAAAAACTGTTTTTT.

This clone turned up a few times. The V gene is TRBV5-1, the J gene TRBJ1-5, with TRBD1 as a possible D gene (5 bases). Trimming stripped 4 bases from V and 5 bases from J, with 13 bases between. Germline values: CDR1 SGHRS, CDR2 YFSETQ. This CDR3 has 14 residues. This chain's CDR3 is CASSPGRDDQPQHF. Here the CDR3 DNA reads TGCGCCAGCAGCCCAGGACGGGACGATCAGCCCCAGCATTTT.

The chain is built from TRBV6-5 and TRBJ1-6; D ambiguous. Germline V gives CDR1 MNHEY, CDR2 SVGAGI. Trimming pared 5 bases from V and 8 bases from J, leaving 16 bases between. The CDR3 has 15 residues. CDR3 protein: CASSTFGVRDSPLHF. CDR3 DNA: TGTGCCAGCAGTACGTTCGGGGTGCGAGATTCACCCCTCCACTTT.

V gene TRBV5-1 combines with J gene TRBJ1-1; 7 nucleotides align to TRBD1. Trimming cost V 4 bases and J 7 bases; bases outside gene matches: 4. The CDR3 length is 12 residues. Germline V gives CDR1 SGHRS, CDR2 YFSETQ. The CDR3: CASSPGQVEAFF. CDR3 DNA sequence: TGCGCCAGCAGCCCAGGACAGGTTGAAGCTTTCTTT. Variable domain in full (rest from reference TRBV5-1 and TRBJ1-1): KAGVTQTPRYLIKTRGQQVTLSCSPISGHRSVSWYQQTPGQGLQFLFEYFSETQRNKGNFPGRFSGRQFSNSRSEMNVSTLELGDSALYLCASSPGQVEAFFGQGTRLTVV.

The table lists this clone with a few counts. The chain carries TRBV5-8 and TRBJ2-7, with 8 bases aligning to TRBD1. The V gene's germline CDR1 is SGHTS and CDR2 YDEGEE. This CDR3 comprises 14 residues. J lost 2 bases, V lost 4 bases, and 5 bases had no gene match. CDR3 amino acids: CASSTRQGPYEQYF. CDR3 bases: TGTGCCAGCAGCACTAGACAGGGGCCCTACGAGCAGTACTTC. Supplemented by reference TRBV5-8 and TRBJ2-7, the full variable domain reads EAGVTQSPTHLIKTRGQQATLRCSPISGHTSVYWYQQALGLGLQFLLWYDEGEERNRGNFPPRFSGRQFPNYSSELNVNALELEDSALYLCASSTRQGPYEQYFGPGTRLTVT.